This T cell receptor beta chain is from a study of blood T cell repertoires in COVID-19. Study information: The origin of the acute and convalescent COVID-19 samples was the United States, Italy and Spain. PBMCs, B-cell-depleted T cells, or T cells were the source of the cDNA or gDNA that made up the material.

CDR1 is SGHTA, CDR2 FQGNSA, per germline. The CDR3 totals 16 residues. The J segment lost 3 bases and the V segment lost 0 bases, leaving 5 bases of the junction unmatched. Original methodology: Nucleated cell counts were estimated from reference gene primer amplification. Data came from immunoSEQ multiplex PCR; TCRdb stores just in-frame clones and leaves some out. That table supplies the V and J calls and clone size; D and trimming were determined from the DNA. The table lists tens of thousands of clones, roughly 78% of them singletons. Sequencing used peripheral blood. The receptor was derived from a woman older than 75 with acute or convalescent COVID-19. V gene TRBV7-2 combines with J gene TRBJ2-3; 8 nucleotides agree with TRBD1. DNA for the CDR3: TGTGCCAGCAGCTTAGCGGCGCAGGGGGCAACAGATACGCAGTATTTT. Translated: CASSLAAQGATDTQYF.